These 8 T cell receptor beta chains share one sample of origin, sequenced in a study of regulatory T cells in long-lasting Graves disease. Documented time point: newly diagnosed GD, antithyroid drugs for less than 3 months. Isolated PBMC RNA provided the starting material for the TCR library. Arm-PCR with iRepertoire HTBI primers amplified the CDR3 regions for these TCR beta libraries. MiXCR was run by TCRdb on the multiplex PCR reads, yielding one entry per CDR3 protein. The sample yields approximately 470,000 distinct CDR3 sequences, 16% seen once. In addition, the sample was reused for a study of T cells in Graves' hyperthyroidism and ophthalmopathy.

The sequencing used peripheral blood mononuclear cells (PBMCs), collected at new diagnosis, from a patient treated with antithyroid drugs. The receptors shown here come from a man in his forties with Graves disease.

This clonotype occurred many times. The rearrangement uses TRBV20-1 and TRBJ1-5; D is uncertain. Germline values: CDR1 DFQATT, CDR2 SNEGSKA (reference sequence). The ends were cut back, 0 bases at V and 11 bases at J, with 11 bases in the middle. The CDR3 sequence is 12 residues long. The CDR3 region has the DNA TGCAGTGCTAGAGATCCGGGATTCGCCCAGCATTTT. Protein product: CSARDPGFAQHF.

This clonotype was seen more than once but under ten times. As DNA, the CDR3 is TGCGCCAGCAGCCAGGACGGACACCCTAACTATGGCTACACCTTC. It yields the protein CASSQDGHPNYGYTF. The rearrangement links TRBV4-1 to TRBJ1-2, with D maybe TRBD1 (5 bases). The CDR3 is made up of 15 amino acids. V lost 3 bases, J lost 0 bases, and 11 bases lay in between. CDR1 is MGHRA, CDR2 YSYEKL, per germline.

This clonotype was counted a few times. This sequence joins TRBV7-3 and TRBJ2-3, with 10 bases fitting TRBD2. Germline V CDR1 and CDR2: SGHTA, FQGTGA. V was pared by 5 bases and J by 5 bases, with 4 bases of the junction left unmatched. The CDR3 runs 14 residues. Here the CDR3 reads CASSLSGGIDTQYF. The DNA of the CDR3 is TGTGCCAGCAGCCTTAGCGGGGGGATAGATACGCAGTATTTT. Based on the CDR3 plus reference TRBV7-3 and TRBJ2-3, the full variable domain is GAGVSQTPSNKVTEKGKYVELRCDPISGHTALYWYRQSLGQGPEFLIYFQGTGAADDSGLPNDRFFAVRPEGSVSTLKIQRTERGDSAVYLCASSLSGGIDTQYFGPGTRLTVL.

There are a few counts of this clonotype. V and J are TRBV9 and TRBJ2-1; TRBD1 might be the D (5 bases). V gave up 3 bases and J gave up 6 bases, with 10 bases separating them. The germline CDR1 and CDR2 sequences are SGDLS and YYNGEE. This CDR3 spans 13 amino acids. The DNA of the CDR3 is TGTGCCAGCAGCGACGACCAGGGCAATGAGCAGTTCTTC. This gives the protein CASSDDQGNEQFF.

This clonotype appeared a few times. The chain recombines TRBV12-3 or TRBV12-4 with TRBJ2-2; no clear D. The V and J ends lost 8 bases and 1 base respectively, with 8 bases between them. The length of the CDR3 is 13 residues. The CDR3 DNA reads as TGTGCCAGCCCCTATGAGAACACCGGGGAGCTGTTTTTT. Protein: CASPYENTGELFF.

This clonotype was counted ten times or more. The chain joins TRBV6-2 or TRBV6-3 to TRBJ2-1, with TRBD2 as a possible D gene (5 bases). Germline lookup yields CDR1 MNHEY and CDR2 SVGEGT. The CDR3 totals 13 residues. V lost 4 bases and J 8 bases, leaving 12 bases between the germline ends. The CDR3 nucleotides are TGTGCCAGCAGTTTTAGCCCGAGGGATGAGCAGTTCTTC. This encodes CASSFSPRDEQFF.

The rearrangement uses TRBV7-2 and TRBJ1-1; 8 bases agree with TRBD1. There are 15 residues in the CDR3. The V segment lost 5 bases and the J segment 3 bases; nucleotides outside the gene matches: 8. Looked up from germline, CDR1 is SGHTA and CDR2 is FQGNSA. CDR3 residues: CASSPHDRGDTEAFF. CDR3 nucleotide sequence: TGTGCCAGCAGCCCCCACGACAGGGGAGACACTGAAGCTTTCTTT.

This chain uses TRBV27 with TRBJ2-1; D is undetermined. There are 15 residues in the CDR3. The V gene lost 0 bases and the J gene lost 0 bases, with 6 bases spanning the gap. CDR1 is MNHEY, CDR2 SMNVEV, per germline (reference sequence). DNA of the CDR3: TGTGCCAGCAGTTTATCACCCGGCTCCTACAATGAGCAGTTCTTC. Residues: CASSLSPGSYNEQFF.